A selection of T cell receptor beta chains follows, all from one sample in a study of CD8+ T cells in alopecia areata. Some clones are missing from TCRdb's copy, which holds only in-frame ones; the method was immunoSEQ multiplex PCR. The sample lists more than 150,000 clones; 40% to 65% were seen once. Sequencing used CD8+ T cells sorted from blood, obtained at week 0. The source is a human donor with alopecia areata. CDR3s include the opening cysteine and the closing phenylalanine or tryptophan. Each record gives: J gene, V gene, D gene, clone size, CDR3 DNA, CDR3 protein. D genes are given only for firm matches. Part of the rows lack a size; the others show once, few, many or a class for expanded clones.

>TRBJ2-7|TRBV27|TRBD2|.
TGTGCCAGCAGTTTATCCCCCCCAGCGGGGGGGACTTACGAGCAGTACTTC
CASSLSPPAGGTYEQYF
>TRBJ1-1|TRBV6-6|TRBD1|.
TGTGCCAGCACCGGACAGGGGGCCTTGAACACTGAAGCTTTCTTT
CASTGQGALNTEAFF
>TRBJ2-7|TRBV5-6|.|.
TGTGCCAGCAGCTTGGTGGACGACTACGAGCAGTACTTC
CASSLVDDYEQYF
>TRBJ1-6|TRBV27|.|few
TGTGCCAGCAAGGGGGGGGCACGGTCACCCCTCCACTTT
CASKGGARSPLHF
>TRBJ1-1|TRBV9|.|.
TGTGCCAGCAGCCGAACAAGGAACACTGAAGCTTTCTTT
CASSRTRNTEAFF
>TRBJ2-7|TRBV30|.|.
TGTGCCTGGGGACAGGGAGGGGTCTACGAGCAGTACTTC
CAWGQGGVYEQYF
>TRBJ2-3|TRBV29-1|.|.
TGCAGCGTCCTTAGCGGACTCGGGCGGGATACGCAGTATTTT
CSVLSGLGRDTQYF
>TRBJ1-5|TRBV5-6|TRBD1|.
TGTGCCAGCAGCTTGGGCAGGGGGCAGGGTCAGCCCCAGCATTTT
CASSLGRGQGQPQHF
>TRBJ1-6|TRBV25-1|.|.
TGTGCCAGCACGGGGAGCTCCTATAATTCACCCCTCCACTTT
CASTGSSYNSPLHF
>TRBJ1-1|TRBV30|.|.
TGTGCCTGGAGTGCCCCGCGGCCGACGACTGAAGCTTTCTTT
CAWSAPRPTTEAFF
>TRBJ1-1|TRBV4-3|.|.
TGCGCCAGCAGCCAAGAGGATGGGGGGTATGAAGCTTTCTTT
CASSQEDGGYEAFF
>TRBJ2-3|TRBV5-1|TRBD1|.
TGCGCCAGCAGCGGGGGACAGAGTAGCACAGATACGCAGTATTTT
CASSGGQSSTDTQYF